The present T cell receptor (beta chain) was sequenced within a study of T-cell reconstitution after alpha-beta-depleted transplantation in children. This CDR3 is 15 amino acids long. Trimming left V 6 bases short and J 10 bases short, with 19 bases between. For TCRbeta, the library was prepared with unique molecular identifiers. TCRdb ran MiXCR on the PCR reads and lists one entry per CDR3 protein. The sample has around 500,000 distinct CDR3 sequences, around 12% seen once. This TCR derives from a human donor who donated a stem cell graft to a child with combined immunodeficiency. Sequencing was performed on PBMCs from the stem cell graft donor, taken from the stem cell graft. This rearrangement joins TRBV12-3 or TRBV12-4 to TRBJ1-6; D might be TRBD1 (6 bases). The CDR3, as DNA: TGTGCCAGCAGGCTAGAGGTCAGGGGAGGCTCACCCCTCCACTTT. This encodes CASRLEVRGGSPLHF.